These 15 T cell receptor beta chains share one sample of origin, sequenced in a study of early T cells in non-severe SARS-CoV-2 infection (dated by TCRdb to the early 2020s). The library relied on 5' RACE. These reads were obtained on a NextSeq 500. In TCRdb, the public reads were trimmed at Q25 with fastp and aligned with MiXCR, with productive beta chains retained. CDR3 protein sequences are deduplicated, and each keeps its most common genes and DNA. Present in this sample are 65,000 to 80,000 distinct CDR3 sequences, roughly 13% of which were seen just once. Of the sample, 1% to 1.4% is held by the ten largest clones. Sample: whole blood. These TCRs come from an adult who was a healthcare worker with PCR-confirmed SARS-CoV-2 infection or an uninfected control (not recorded which).

This chain joins TRBV7-8 and TRBJ1-2; no clear D. The CDR3 consists of 13 residues. The ends were cut back, 1 base at V and 6 bases at J, with 9 bases in the middle. In germline, CDR1 is SGHVS, CDR2 FQNEAQ. CDR3 DNA: TGTGCCAGCAGCTTAGTCCTGACCGATGGCTACACCTTC. It specifies CASSLVLTDGYTF.

In the case of this clonotype: At one end the junction does not follow the germline gene, possibly because of a read error. The V and J genes are TRBV20-1 and TRBJ2-5; 7 positions agree with TRBD1. Germline V gene lookup returns CDR1 DFQATT and CDR2 SNEGSKA (reference sequence). This CDR3 region has 14 residues. The CDR3 region has the DNA TGTAGTGCTAGAGCCGGACAGGACCAAGAGACCCAGTACTTC. Translated: CSARAGQDQETQYF.

This clonotype was observed a few times. The chain couples TRBV28 to TRBJ2-1; TRBD2 is a possible D gene (5 bases). The CDR3 has 13 residues. Germline V CDR1 and CDR2: MDHEN, SYDVKM. V was shortened by 5 bases and J by 7 bases, with 12 bases between the two germline ends. This CDR3 reads CASSTGLPNEQFF. The DNA of the CDR3 is TGTGCCAGCAGTACTGGACTCCCAAATGAGCAGTTCTTC.

This clonotype came up a few times. CDR3 protein: CASSQVPGIYNSPLHF. CDR3 nucleotide sequence: TGTGCCAGCAGCCAAGTGCCAGGGATATACAATTCACCCCTCCACTTT. The chain has TRBV3-1 and TRBJ1-6, with D maybe TRBD1 (5 bases). Germline CDR1 reads LGHDT; CDR2 reads YNNKEL (reference sequence). The V gene lost 1 base and the J gene lost 7 bases, with 14 bases spanning the gap. This CDR3 contains 16 residues.

There are a few counts of this clonotype. This rearrangement joins TRBV25-1 to TRBJ2-3, with D uncertain. V dropped 6 bases and J dropped 6 bases, with 7 bases sitting between them. CDR1 is MGHDK, CDR2 SYGVNS, per germline. This CDR3 is built from 11 residues. CDR3 DNA: TGTGCCAGCAGACGGGTGGATACGCAGTATTTT. As protein: CASRRVDTQYF.

This CDR3 reads CASSVRGGSSYEQYF. The CDR3 DNA follows: TGTGCCAGCAGCGTCCGCGGCGGCTCCTCCTACGAGCAGTACTTC. V usage is TRBV27 and J usage is TRBJ2-7; no firm D call. Germline CDR1 MNHEY, CDR2 SMNVEV (reference sequence). The ends were cut back, 6 bases at V and 0 bases at J, with 15 bases in the middle. This CDR3 comprises 15 residues.

The V and J genes are TRBV11-2 and TRBJ2-1; 9 positions match TRBD2. The CDR3 length is 16 residues. Germline assignment: CDR1 SGHAT and CDR2 FQNNGV. V lost 5 bases to trimming and J lost 0 bases; unmatched junction nucleotides: 5. The CDR3 DNA follows: TGTGCCAGCAGCCATCATAGCGGGGGCTCCTACAATGAGCAGTTCTTC. Translating it yields CASSHHSGGSYNEQFF.

V gene TRBV11-2 combines with J gene TRBJ1-2; weak D call: TRBD1 (5 bases). This CDR3 is built from 17 residues. V lost 0 bases to trimming and J lost 7 bases, with 21 bases between them. From germline, CDR1 is SGHAT and CDR2 FQNNGV. Written as DNA, the CDR3 is TGTGCCAGCAGCTTAGATATGGATGCGGGGCGAAGCAGTGGCTACACCTTC. Residues: CASSLDMDAGRSSGYTF.

The chain couples TRBV4-1 to TRBJ2-5; TRBD1 agrees at 9 bases. This CDR3 contains 16 residues. Germline assignment: CDR1 MGHRA and CDR2 YSYEKL. The V segment lost 0 bases and the J segment 6 bases; nucleotides outside the gene matches: 8. As DNA, the CDR3 is TGCGCCAGCAGCCAAGACATCATACAGGGGGCCAAGACCCAGTACTTC. Protein sequence: CASSQDIIQGAKTQYF.

The rearrangement joins TRBV27 to TRBJ2-3; 9 nucleotides agree with TRBD2. Unmatched junction bases numbered 12, after V lost 5 bases and J lost 0 bases. Germline CDR1 MNHEY, CDR2 SMNVEV (reference sequence). The CDR3 loop spans 18 amino acids. This chain's CDR3 is CASSLRLAEALSTDTQYF. CDR3 sequence (DNA): TGTGCCAGCAGTCTCAGACTAGCGGAAGCACTTAGCACAGATACGCAGTATTTT.

Comments on this clonotype: A much larger clonotype is one base distant, so this may be a read error. The chain carries TRBV7-9 and TRBJ2-1; a weak D match, TRBD1 (6 bases). V was shortened by 8 bases and J by 6 bases, with 17 bases between the two germline ends. Germline V gives CDR1 SEHNR, CDR2 FQNEAQ (reference sequence). The CDR3 consists of 14 residues. In DNA form, the CDR3 reads TGTGCCAGCCCACAAGCAAGGGGGTCCAATGAGCAGTTCTTC. Its protein is CASPQARGSNEQFF.

This clonotype was seen ten or more times. Here the CDR3 reads CATAEDRGDTQYF. For the CDR3, the DNA is TGTGCCACCGCCGAGGACAGGGGAGATACGCAGTATTTT. This sequence joins TRBV6-4 and TRBJ2-3; 9 bases map to TRBD1. The ends lost 10 bases at V and 5 bases at J; junction bases unmatched: 7. The CDR3 consists of 13 residues. Germline V CDR1 and CDR2: MRHNA, SNTAGT.

This clonotype was observed a few times. J is TRBJ2-1 and V is TRBV19; D is perhaps TRBD1 or TRBD2 (5 bases each). Trimming shortened V by 1 base and J by 7 bases, and 5 bases separated the two germline ends. Germline V lookup: CDR1 LNHDA, CDR2 SQIVND (reference sequence). The CDR3 is 12 amino acids. CDR3 DNA sequence: TGTGCCAGTAGTATAGGGGGGAATGAGCAGTTCTTC. Residues: CASSIGGNEQFF.

The table lists this clonotype with many counts. The chain has TRBV7-2 and TRBJ2-7; TRBD1 aligns across 7 bases. The CDR3 is 16 residues long. V shed 5 bases, J shed 5 bases, and the junction held 15 bases outside the gene matches. The V gene's germline CDR1 is SGHTA and CDR2 FQGNSA. The CDR3 loop is CASSHGTDVLSHEQYF. The CDR3 DNA is TGTGCCAGCAGCCACGGGACAGACGTCTTATCCCACGAGCAGTACTTC.

As concerns this clonotype: This may be a read error, as it is one base from a much larger clone. The chain joins TRBV11-2 to TRBJ2-7, with TRBD2 matching over 7 bases. Germline V gives CDR1 SGHAT, CDR2 FQNNGV. This CDR3 contains 12 residues. This chain's CDR3 is CASSSRDYKQYF. The CDR3 region has the DNA TGTGCCAGCAGCTCCCGGGACTACAAGCAGTACTTC.